This T cell receptor beta chain is from a study of metastatic and nonmetastatic thyroid tumors. TCRdb reanalyzed the PCR reads via MiXCR. The sample contains 15,000 to 20,000 clones, about 34% of which appear only once. No patient received treatment before thyroid surgery. This clone has ten or more counts. The TCR sequence derives from a male donor with papillary thyroid cancer or a benign thyroid nodule (not recorded which). Some clones in this sample may be carry-over from other donors' samples. Sequenced sample: tumor tissue.

This chain's CDR3 is CAWSPTGGDAFF. The CDR3 DNA is TGTGCCTGGAGTCCGACGGGGGGCGATGCTTTCTTT. V usage is TRBV30 and J usage is TRBJ1-1; D may be TRBD1 (6 bases). The V gene's germline CDR1 is GTSNPN and CDR2 SVGIG (reference sequence). The CDR3 totals 12 residues. Trimming left V 2 bases short and J 11 bases short, with 15 bases between.